The clone carrying this T cell receptor (beta chain) was observed a handful of times. Its specificity is not known. Germline V gene sequence: CDR1 MNHEY, CDR2 SVGEGT. Trimming cost V 0 bases and J 2 bases; bases outside gene matches: 16. CDR3 size: 19 residues. The entry originates in a study of T-cell reconstitution after alpha-beta-depleted transplantation in children. Study results and limitations: Expanded graft clones, several hundred of them, were reportedly the source of alpha-beta T cells about two months after transplant.

TCRbeta library construction was performed incorporating unique molecular identifiers. TCRdb re-called the PCR reads with MiXCR, one entry per CDR3 protein. The sample records fewer than 550,000 distinct CDR3 sequences, 16% being singletons. The chain links TRBV6-2 or TRBV6-3 to TRBJ2-7, with TRBD2 matching over 7 bases. This material consisted of PBMCs, mostly from graft donor cells, taken 360 days after TCRalphabeta/CD19-depleted stem cell transplant. This clonotype was sampled from a boy under three years old who had a stem cell transplant for Wiskott-Aldrich syndrome, so the T cells may come from the graft donor. CDR3 region: CASSYSSASGRLRAYEQYF. CDR3 DNA: TGTGCCAGCAGTTACTCGTCGGCTAGCGGTCGCCTGAGGGCCTACGAGCAGTACTTC.